Ten or more counts support the clone carrying this TCR beta chain. The sample is drawn from a study of blood T cells in healthy people across ages. The authors ran a second PCR of about 6 to 11 cycles using a sample-barcoded 5' primer and a J-beta primer mix. TCRdb fed the 5' RACE reads into MiXCR, producing one record per CDR3 protein. The table records about 1.6 million distinct CDR3 sequences, around 35% of them present only once. From germline, CDR1 is SQVTM and CDR2 ANQGSEA. The CDR3 is 10 residues long. The germline V and J ends were trimmed by 7 bases and 7 bases, with 8 bases remaining between them.

The material sequenced was blood. The sequence derives from a woman between 25 and 40 years old in good health. This chain uses TRBV29-1 with TRBJ2-1; D might be TRBD1 or TRBD2, each matching 5 bases. CDR3 residues: CSAWGNEQFF. As DNA, the CDR3 is TGCAGCGCGTGGGGGAATGAGCAGTTCTTC.